Below are 7 T cell receptor beta chains sequenced from a single sample in a study of blood T cell repertoires in COVID-19. The protocol was immunoSEQ multiplex PCR, while the TCRdb copy is restricted to in-frame clones and leaves out a portion. Altogether more than 250,000 clones are present, 92% being singletons, with the ten largest covering less than 20%. The specimen sequenced was PBMCs or T cells enriched from blood (not recorded which). The receptors shown here come from a woman aged 25-40 years who had recovered from COVID-19.

The chain's CDR3 is CASSYGLLKNTGELFF. The CDR3 DNA is TGCGCCAGCAGCTACGGACTACTAAAAAACACCGGGGAGCTGTTTTTT. The V gene is TRBV5-1, the J gene TRBJ2-2, with D possibly TRBD2 on 6 matching bases. Germline assignment: CDR1 SGHRS and CDR2 YFSETQ. The CDR3 contains 16 residues. The V gene lost 3 bases and the J gene lost 2 bases, with 14 bases spanning the gap.

The gene calls are TRBV7-9 and TRBJ1-4; D not certain. CDR1 and CDR2 (germline): SEHNR, FQNEAQ (reference sequence). The V and J ends lost 4 bases and 10 bases respectively, with 16 bases between them. The CDR3 runs 14 residues. CDR3 bases: TGTGCCAGCAGCTCCCAAGATCCGAGAGGAAAACTGTTTTTT. Its translation is CASSSQDPRGKLFF.

The V gene is TRBV5-1, the J gene TRBJ2-3; tentative D call: TRBD1 (6 bases). CDR1 is SGHRS, CDR2 YFSETQ, per germline. V was clipped by 0 bases and J by 0 bases, with 14 bases between them. The CDR3 has 17 residues. CDR3 region: CASSLVPGHLSTDTQYF. The CDR3, as DNA: TGCGCCAGCAGCTTGGTACCGGGACACCTTAGCACAGATACGCAGTATTTT.

The chain carries TRBV6-2 or TRBV6-3 and TRBJ2-7; 9 positions agree with TRBD1. Germline CDR1 MNHEY, CDR2 SVGEGT. This CDR3 spans 15 amino acids. Trimming removed 5 bases from V and 5 bases from J; junction bases left unmatched: 10. In nucleotides, the CDR3 is TGTGCCAGCAGTATTCCGGGGGACAGGGTCCACGAGCAGTACTTC. Protein: CASSIPGDRVHEQYF.

The rearrangement links TRBV28 to TRBJ2-3, with 13 positions matching TRBD2. The ends lost 5 bases at V and 5 bases at J; junction bases unmatched: 4. The CDR3 consists of 15 residues. Per the germline V gene, CDR1 is MDHEN and CDR2 is SYDVKM. The CDR3 loop is CASSGLAGVRDTQYF. DNA for the CDR3: TGTGCCAGCAGTGGACTAGCGGGAGTGAGAGATACGCAGTATTTT.

The rearrangement joins TRBV19 to TRBJ2-2; 12 nucleotides match TRBD2. Per the germline V gene, CDR1 is LNHDA and CDR2 is SQIVND (reference sequence). J lost 6 bases, V lost 7 bases, and 12 bases had no gene match. This CDR3 spans 17 amino acids. CDR3 DNA sequence: TGTGCCAGTACCGATTCTCTAGCGGGGGGGCCCCCCGGGGAGCTGTTTTTT. This gives the protein CASTDSLAGGPPGELFF.

The genes are TRBV30 and TRBJ2-1; D remains ambiguous. Germline CDR1 reads GTSNPN; CDR2 reads SVGIG (reference sequence). V was clipped by 2 bases and J by 5 bases, with 10 bases between them. CDR3 length: 13 residues. Here the CDR3 DNA reads TGTGCCTGGAGTAAGGTCACTAACAATGAGCAGTTCTTC. The encoded protein is CAWSKVTNNEQFF. The full variable domain, rest sourced from reference TRBV30 and TRBJ2-1, is SQTIHQWPATLVQPVGSPLSLECTVEGTSNPNLYWYRQAAGRGLQLLFYSVGIGQISSEVPQNLSASRPQDRQFILSSKKLLLSDSGFYLCAWSKVTNNEQFFGPGTRLTVL.